This passage covers 6 T cell receptor beta chains from one sample sequenced in a study of metastatic and nonmetastatic thyroid tumors. MiXCR was used by TCRdb to re-call the PCR reads. In the table there are under 9,000 clones, 25% to 30% of which are singletons. Patients were all untreated before their thyroid surgery. Sample: tumor tissue. These receptors were collected from a female donor with papillary thyroid cancer or a benign thyroid nodule (not recorded which). Some clones in this sample may be carry-over from other donors' samples.

The chain joins TRBV4-3 to TRBJ2-2, with no clear D. V was cut by 2 bases and J by 5 bases, with 9 bases left in between. The CDR3 length is 14 residues. Germline assignment: CDR1 LGHNA and CDR2 YSLEER. CDR3 DNA: TGCGCCAGCAGCCAATCGGACGGAACCGGGGAGCTGTTTTTT. This gives the protein CASSQSDGTGELFF.

The chain carries TRBV5-1 and TRBJ1-5; D unresolved. The CDR3 is made up of 15 amino acids. V was cut by 0 bases and J by 1 base, with 8 bases left in between. Germline V gene data show CDR1 as SGHRS and CDR2 as YFSETQ. CDR3 DNA: TGCGCCAGCAGCTTGGACGGCGGAAGCAATCAGCCCCAGCATTTT. The encoded protein is CASSLDGGSNQPQHF.

This clone is classed as medium-sized (0.01 to 0.1%). The CDR3: CASSLGGHYTEAFF. The DNA of the CDR3 is TGCGCCAGCAGCTTGGGGGGACACTACACTGAAGCTTTCTTT. The chain couples TRBV5-1 to TRBJ1-1; a possible D gene is TRBD1 (6 bases). From germline, CDR1 is SGHRS and CDR2 YFSETQ. Trimming removed 0 bases from V and 3 bases from J, with 9 bases in between. The CDR3 extends over 14 amino acids.

By share of the sample, this clone is large (0.1 to 1%). The J gene is TRBJ2-2, the V gene TRBV12-3 or TRBV12-4, with 14 nucleotides matching TRBD2. The V segment lost 6 bases and the J segment 7 bases; nucleotides outside the gene matches: 4. The CDR3 has 15 amino acids. DNA of the CDR3: TGTGCCAGCAGGCTAGGACTAGCGGGAGGCGGGGAGCTGTTTTTT. Residues: CASRLGLAGGGELFF.

This clone has only a few counts. The rearrangement links TRBV27 to TRBJ2-3; TRBD1 aligns across 11 bases. J was trimmed by 5 bases and V by 5 bases; bases with no gene match: 6. Germline CDR1 reads MNHEY; CDR2 reads SMNVEV (reference sequence). The CDR3 sequence is 15 residues long. The DNA for the CDR3 is TGTGCCAGCAGTCGCGGACAGGGGGCTGAAGATACGCAGTATTTT. The encoded protein is CASSRGQGAEDTQYF.

This clone has a count of ten or more. The conserved phenylalanine or tryptophan normally closing the CDR3 is absent here, so this likely arose from a read error. The gene calls are TRBV2 and TRBJ1-5; D ambiguous. This CDR3 has 15 residues. V lost 6 bases and J lost 4, with 16 bases in between. Germline values: CDR1 SNHLY, CDR2 FYNNEI. The CDR3 region has the DNA TGTGCCAGCAGAGGCACGGGCAGCGGGAATCAGCCCCAGCATCTT. This gives the protein CASRGTGSGNQPQHL.